The 27 T cell receptor beta chains presented below share a single source sample, sequenced in a study of blood T cells in healthy people across ages. A sample-barcoded 5' primer and a J-beta primer mix were used in a second PCR of roughly 7 to 11 cycles. Each CDR3 protein gets one entry after TCRdb re-called the 5' RACE reads with MiXCR. This table has 1,800,000 or so distinct CDR3 sequences, about 39% appearing once. The sample was blood. All receptors come from a human donor in good health.

This chain's CDR3 is CASSFGLAGDAYEQYF. The CDR3 region has the DNA TGTGCCAGCAGTTTTGGACTAGCGGGGGACGCCTACGAGCAGTACTTC. The chain carries TRBV12-3 or TRBV12-4 and TRBJ2-7, with TRBD2 matching 13 bases. Trimming cost V 3 bases and J 2 bases; bases outside gene matches: 4. The CDR3 covers 16 residues.

This clonotype was observed a single time. J is TRBJ2-2 and V is TRBV5-5, with D uncertain. The CDR3 loop spans 15 amino acids. The germline V and J ends were trimmed by 2 bases and 2 bases, with 10 bases remaining between them. From germline, CDR1 is SGHKS and CDR2 YYEKEE (reference sequence). The CDR3 nucleotides read TGTGCCAGCAGCTTAAGCCCAAGCAACACCGGGGAGCTGTTTTTT. As protein: CASSLSPSNTGELFF.

This chain links TRBV12-3 or TRBV12-4 with TRBJ2-5, with D perhaps assigned TRBD1 or TRBD2 (5 bases each). V was shortened by 7 bases and J by 2 bases, with 17 bases between the two germline ends. The CDR3 contains 15 residues. The chain's CDR3 is CASTRSPGPQETQYF. Here the CDR3 DNA reads TGTGCCAGCACACGGTCTCCGGGGCCTCAAGAGACCCAGTACTTC.

This clonotype came up a few times. The chain joins TRBV20-1 to TRBJ2-1; perhaps TRBD1 as D (5 bases). Trimming took off 3 bases at V and 2 bases at J, with 11 bases between the two ends. The germline V gene has CDR1 DFQATT and CDR2 SNEGSKA (reference sequence). The CDR3 runs 14 residues. DNA of the CDR3: TGCAGTGCTAGTAGACAGTCTCCCTACAATGAGCAGTTCTTC. It specifies CSASRQSPYNEQFF.

The chain uses TRBV7-8 and TRBJ1-2; no reliable D call. The CDR3 is 14 amino acids. V was trimmed by 1 base and J by 3 bases, leaving 9 bases between them. CDR1 SGHVS and CDR2 FQNEAQ come from the germline V gene. The CDR3 bases are TGTGCCAGCAGCTTAGATCCAGACTACTATGGCTACACCTTC. Protein product: CASSLDPDYYGYTF.

The chain is built from TRBV14 and TRBJ2-7; 7 bases line up with TRBD2. Germline V lookup: CDR1 SGHDN, CDR2 FVKESK. The V and J ends lost 0 bases and 6 bases, in that order; junction bases with no gene match: 8. CDR3 length: 15 residues. The CDR3 loop is CASSQDLWTRGEQYF. Written as DNA, the CDR3 is TGTGCCAGCAGCCAAGATCTATGGACTAGGGGCGAGCAGTACTTC.

This clonotype was picked up many times. V and J are TRBV7-9 and TRBJ2-5; D remains ambiguous. V dropped 5 bases and J dropped 1 base, with 8 bases sitting between them. The CDR3 has 13 residues. Germline-derived CDR1 and CDR2 are SEHNR and FQNEAQ (reference sequence). In DNA, the CDR3 is TGTGCCAGCAGCCCTGTGGGCCAAGAGACCCAGTACTTC. Residues: CASSPVGQETQYF. The full variable domain, in which reference TRBV7-9 and TRBJ2-5 provide the parts outside the CDR3, is DTGVSQNPRHKITKRGQNVTFRCDPISEHNRLYWYRQTLGQGPEFLTYFQNEAQLEKSRLLSDRFSAERPKGSFSTLEIQRTEQGDSAMYLCASSPVGQETQYFGPGTRLLVL.

V is TRBV15 and J is TRBJ2-1, with D perhaps matching TRBD1 (5 bases). V lost 6 bases to trimming and J lost 4 bases, with 19 bases between them. Germline CDR1 is LNHNV and CDR2 is YYDKDF (reference sequence). The CDR3 totals 16 residues. CDR3 protein: CATSLTSRAVYNEQFF. The CDR3 DNA sequence: TGTGCCACCAGTCTCACCTCCAGGGCGGTTTACAATGAGCAGTTCTTC.

This sequence joins TRBV7-2 and TRBJ2-5; 7 bases are a match to TRBD2. From germline, CDR1 is SGHTA and CDR2 FQGNSA. The V gene end was trimmed by 3 bases and the J gene end by 1 base; junction bases not matched to a gene: 5. The CDR3 totals 15 residues. As DNA, the CDR3 is TGTGCCAGCAGCTTTGGCGGGGGTCCCCAAGAGACCCAGTACTTC. Encoded protein: CASSFGGGPQETQYF.

The V gene is TRBV6-2 or TRBV6-3, the J gene TRBJ2-4; 9 bases agree with TRBD2. The end of the DNA is better explained by TRBJ2-5, so the J call may be wrong. Germline values: CDR1 MNHEY, CDR2 SVGEGT. This CDR3 is 13 amino acids long. This chain's CDR3 is CASRRLAVETQYF. The CDR3 DNA reads TGTGCCAGCAGAAGACTAGCGGTCGAGACCCAGTACTTC.

The chain has TRBV7-2 and TRBJ1-2, with D possibly TRBD1 on 5 matching bases. CDR3 length: 14 residues. CDR1 and CDR2 from the germline V gene are SGHTA and FQGNSA. V was cut by 5 bases and J by 4 bases, with 14 bases left in between. CDR3 nucleotides: TGTGCCAGCAGCCTACGGGACGCAGGCTATGGCTACACCTTC. This sequence encodes CASSLRDAGYGYTF. The full variable domain, with the rest looked up from reference TRBV7-2 and TRBJ1-2, is GAGVSQSPSNKVTEKGKDVELRCDPISGHTALYWYRQSLGQGLEFLIYFQGNSAPDKSGLPSDRFSAERTGGSVSTLTIQRTQQEDSAVYLCASSLRDAGYGYTFGSGTRLTVV.

CDR3 in DNA: TGCAGTGCTAGACCCGTGAGTGCCTACAATGAGCAGTTCTTC. Amino acids: CSARPVSAYNEQFF. The chain employs TRBV20-1 and TRBJ2-1; D call uncertain. CDR1 is DFQATT and CDR2 is SNEGSKA in the germline V gene (reference sequence). CDR3 length: 14 residues. Trimming removed 2 bases at V and 2 bases at J, with 10 bases between.

This clonotype occurred once. V and J are TRBV7-2 and TRBJ2-1; D is unresolved. Matching the DNA end better, TRBJ2-7 makes the J call doubtful. This CDR3 is 15 amino acids long. Per the germline V gene, CDR1 is SGHTA and CDR2 is FQGNSA. CDR3: CASSLVATRYNEQYF. The CDR3 DNA follows: TGTGCCAGCAGCTTAGTCGCGACAAGATACAATGAGCAGTACTTC.

This clonotype came up a few times. The rearrangement joins TRBV7-2 to TRBJ2-4, with a possible D match to TRBD2 (5 bases). The V and J ends lost 3 bases and 0 bases respectively, with 12 bases between them. CDR1 is SGHTA and CDR2 is FQGNSA in the germline V gene. The CDR3 loop spans 16 amino acids. This CDR3 is CASSFKLARAKNIQYF. CDR3 DNA sequence: TGTGCCAGCAGCTTCAAGTTAGCGCGAGCCAAAAACATTCAGTACTTC.

The rearrangement links TRBV12-3 or TRBV12-4 to TRBJ1-1; D remains unclear. CDR3 length: 14 residues. Trimming took off 1 base at V and 4 bases at J, with 10 bases between the two ends. The CDR3 is CASSLVGWFTEAFF. The DNA of the CDR3 is TGTGCCAGCAGTTTAGTGGGATGGTTCACTGAAGCTTTCTTT.

In its sample, this clonotype was seen a few times. This chain joins TRBV20-1 and TRBJ2-3; TRBD1 matches at 7 bases. Germline V lookup: CDR1 DFQATT, CDR2 SNEGSKA (reference sequence). The CDR3 is 12 residues long. V shed 3 bases, J shed 5 bases, and the junction held 2 bases outside the gene matches. The CDR3 here is CSASPGGDTQYF. The CDR3 nucleotides read TGCAGTGCTAGCCCAGGGGGAGATACGCAGTATTTT.

The chain carries TRBV29-1 and TRBJ2-7; the D gene is possibly TRBD1 (7 bases). Trimming removed 5 bases from V and 4 bases from J, with 18 bases in between. The CDR3 covers 14 residues. The germline V gene encodes CDR1 SQVTM and CDR2 ANQGSEA. This chain's CDR3 is CSVTGATGTYEQYF. CDR3 nucleotide sequence: TGCAGCGTTACGGGGGCGACAGGGACTTACGAGCAGTACTTC.

This clonotype was seen a few times. This sequence joins TRBV7-9 and TRBJ2-7; the match to TRBD2 covers 9 bases. The V segment lost 1 base and the J segment 2 bases; nucleotides outside the gene matches: 3. The CDR3 consists of 15 residues. Germline CDR1 is SEHNR and CDR2 is FQNEAQ (reference sequence). Written as DNA, the CDR3 is TGTGCCAGCAGCTTAGTGTCTAGCGGGACCTACGAGCAGTACTTC. Translation: CASSLVSSGTYEQYF.

The V gene is TRBV4-1, the J gene TRBJ2-4; 9 bases are a match to TRBD2. V was pared by 0 bases and J by 13 bases, with 25 bases of the junction left unmatched. Germline V lookup: CDR1 MGHRA, CDR2 YSYEKL. The CDR3 runs 20 residues. The CDR3 protein is CASSQDFSVGLAWTNNEQYF. DNA for the CDR3: TGCGCCAGCAGCCAAGATTTTAGCGTGGGACTAGCTTGGACGAACAATGAGCAGTACTTC.

CDR3 DNA sequence: TGCAGCGTTGAAAGGGACAGGGGTTGTAGTGAGCAGTTCTTC. Amino acid sequence: CSVERDRGCSEQFF. The rearrangement links TRBV29-1 to TRBJ2-1; TRBD1 matches 10 bases. Germline trimming cut 2 bases from V and 9 bases from J; bases unmatched to any gene: 7. In germline, CDR1 is SQVTM, CDR2 ANQGSEA. The length of the CDR3 is 14 residues.

The chain carries TRBV6-1 and TRBJ1-2; no reliable D call. With 0 bases removed from V and 5 bases from J, the gap between germline ends came to 13 bases. The CDR3 is made up of 15 amino acids. Germline values: CDR1 MNHNS, CDR2 SASEGT. The CDR3: CASSEAFSLGYGYTF. CDR3 DNA: TGTGCCAGCAGTGAAGCGTTTTCTCTAGGTTATGGCTACACCTTC.

This clonotype appeared a few times. The rearrangement uses TRBV20-1 and TRBJ2-4; D is possibly TRBD2 (5 bases). The CDR3 length is 12 residues. Trimming stripped 7 bases from V and 6 bases from J, with 13 bases between. Germline values: CDR1 DFQATT, CDR2 SNEGSKA (reference sequence). The CDR3 sequence is CSVDGMGNIQYF. The CDR3, as DNA: TGCAGTGTCGACGGGATGGGAAACATTCAGTACTTC.

The V call is TRBV9, the J call TRBJ2-1, with a possible D match to TRBD2 (6 bases). Germline CDR1 and CDR2: SGDLS and YYNGEE. The CDR3 covers 14 residues. Trimming removed 3 bases from V and 12 bases from J, with 19 bases in between. The CDR3 loop is CASSGGTRQGGQFF. CDR3 coding DNA: TGTGCCAGCAGCGGGGGGACGCGGCAGGGAGGGCAGTTCTTC. The variable domain in full, with the rest retrieved from reference TRBV9 and TRBJ2-1, is DSGVTQTPKHLITATGQRVTLRCSPRSGDLSVYWYQQSLDQGLQFLIQYYNGEERAKGNILERFSAQQFPDLHSELNLSSLELGDSALYFCASSGGTRQGGQFFGPGTRLTVL.

V usage is TRBV5-6 and J usage is TRBJ1-2; 7 nucleotides agree with TRBD1. V lost 2 bases and J lost 3; bases outside the gene matches: 10. CDR1 SGHDT and CDR2 YYEEEE come from the germline V gene. This CDR3 spans 16 amino acids. CDR3 in DNA: TGTGCCAGCAGCTTCAAGACAGGGAAGAAGGACTATGGCTACACCTTC. It translates to CASSFKTGKKDYGYTF.

The chain couples TRBV27 to TRBJ2-1; D unclear. This CDR3 contains 13 residues. V lost 5 bases to trimming and J lost 10 bases, with 15 bases between them. Germline-derived CDR1 and CDR2 are MNHEY and SMNVEV (reference sequence). CDR3 protein: CASSPGRLQEQFF. CDR3 sequence (DNA): TGTGCCAGCAGTCCCGGACGCCTCCAGGAGCAGTTCTTC.

This clonotype came up once. The germline gene is not matched at one end of the junction; a read error may be the cause. The CDR3 sequence is CARSLLRNEQFF. As DNA, the CDR3 is TGTGCCCGCAGTTTGTTGCGAAATGAGCAGTTCTTC. V gene TRBV28 combines with J gene TRBJ2-1, with D hard to call. The CDR3 has 12 residues. CDR1 is MDHEN, CDR2 SYDVKM, per germline.

This clonotype came up a few times. The V gene is TRBV20-1, the J gene TRBJ1-1; 7 bases line up with TRBD1. This CDR3 has 15 residues. The germline CDR1 and CDR2 sequences are DFQATT and SNEGSKA (reference sequence). The trim removed 5 bases at V and 0 bases at J, leaving 9 bases unmatched. The CDR3 is CSALSGRGLNTEAFF. Here the CDR3 DNA reads TGCAGTGCTCTGTCTGGGAGGGGGCTGAACACTGAAGCTTTCTTT.